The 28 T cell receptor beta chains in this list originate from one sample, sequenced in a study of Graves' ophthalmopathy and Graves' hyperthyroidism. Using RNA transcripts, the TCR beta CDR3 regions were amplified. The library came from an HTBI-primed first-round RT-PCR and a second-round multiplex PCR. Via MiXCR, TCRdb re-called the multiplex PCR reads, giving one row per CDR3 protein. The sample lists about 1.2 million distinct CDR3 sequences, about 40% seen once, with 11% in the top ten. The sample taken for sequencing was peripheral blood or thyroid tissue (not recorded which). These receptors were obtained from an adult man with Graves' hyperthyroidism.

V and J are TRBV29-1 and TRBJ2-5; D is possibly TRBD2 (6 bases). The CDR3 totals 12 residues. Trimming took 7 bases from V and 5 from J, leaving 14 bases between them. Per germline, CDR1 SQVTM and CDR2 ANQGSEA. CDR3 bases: TGCAGCGGAGGGGACTCCAATGAGACCCAGTACTTC. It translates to CSGGDSNETQYF.

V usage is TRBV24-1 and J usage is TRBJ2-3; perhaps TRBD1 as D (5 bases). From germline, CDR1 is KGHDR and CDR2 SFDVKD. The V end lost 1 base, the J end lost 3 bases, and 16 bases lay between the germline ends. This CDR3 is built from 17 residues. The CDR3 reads CATSDFDQGPNTDTQYF. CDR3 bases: TGTGCCACCAGTGATTTTGACCAGGGCCCTAATACAGATACGCAGTATTTT.

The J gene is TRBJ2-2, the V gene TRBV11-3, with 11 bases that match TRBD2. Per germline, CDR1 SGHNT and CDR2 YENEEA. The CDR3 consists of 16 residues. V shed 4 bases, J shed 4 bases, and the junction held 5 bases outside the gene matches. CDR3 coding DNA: TGTGCCAGCAGCTCACTAGCGGGAGCCACCACCGGGGAGCTGTTTTTT. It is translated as CASSSLAGATTGELFF.

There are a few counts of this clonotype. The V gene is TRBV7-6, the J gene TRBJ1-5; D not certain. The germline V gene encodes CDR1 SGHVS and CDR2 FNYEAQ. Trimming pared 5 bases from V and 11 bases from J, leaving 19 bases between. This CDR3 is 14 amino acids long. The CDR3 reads CASSPTRHSETQHF. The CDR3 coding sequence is TGTGCCAGCAGCCCTACCCGGCACTCGGAGACCCAGCATTTT.

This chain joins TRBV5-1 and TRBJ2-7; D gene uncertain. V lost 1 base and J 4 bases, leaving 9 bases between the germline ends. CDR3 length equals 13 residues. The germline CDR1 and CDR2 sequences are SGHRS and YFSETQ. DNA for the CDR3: TGCGCCAGCAGCTTGCTTGAACCGTACGAGCAGTACTTC. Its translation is CASSLLEPYEQYF.

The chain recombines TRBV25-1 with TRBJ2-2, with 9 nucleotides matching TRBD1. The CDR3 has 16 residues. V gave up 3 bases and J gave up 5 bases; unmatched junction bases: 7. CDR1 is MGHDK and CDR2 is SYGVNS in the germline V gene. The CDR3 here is CASSDRDRVRTGELFF. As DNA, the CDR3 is TGTGCCAGCAGTGACCGGGACAGGGTACGAACCGGGGAGCTGTTTTTT.

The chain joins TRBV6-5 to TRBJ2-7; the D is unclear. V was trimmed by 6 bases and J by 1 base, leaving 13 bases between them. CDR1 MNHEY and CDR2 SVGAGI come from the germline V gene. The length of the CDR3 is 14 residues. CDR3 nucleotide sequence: TGTGCCAGCAGCCAAGATCACAAGTCCTACGAGCAGTACTTC. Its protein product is CASSQDHKSYEQYF.

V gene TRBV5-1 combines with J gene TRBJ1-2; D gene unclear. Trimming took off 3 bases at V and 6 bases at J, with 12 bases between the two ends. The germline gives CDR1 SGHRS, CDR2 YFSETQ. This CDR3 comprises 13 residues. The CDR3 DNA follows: TGCGCCAGCAGCTCTAAACGGAGGAATGGCTACACCTTC. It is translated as CASSSKRRNGYTF. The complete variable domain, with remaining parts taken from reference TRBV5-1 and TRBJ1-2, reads KAGVTQTPRYLIKTRGQQVTLSCSPISGHRSVSWYQQTPGQGLQFLFEYFSETQRNKGNFPGRFSGRQFSNSRSEMNVSTLELGDSALYLCASSSKRRNGYTFGSGTRLTVV.

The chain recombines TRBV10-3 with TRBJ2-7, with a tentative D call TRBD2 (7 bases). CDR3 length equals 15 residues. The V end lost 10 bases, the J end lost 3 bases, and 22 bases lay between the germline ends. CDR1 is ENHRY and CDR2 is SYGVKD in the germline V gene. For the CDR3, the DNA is TGTGCCAGCAGCCCCCTCGGGGGGCGAGACTACGAGCAGTACTTC. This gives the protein CASSPLGGRDYEQYF.

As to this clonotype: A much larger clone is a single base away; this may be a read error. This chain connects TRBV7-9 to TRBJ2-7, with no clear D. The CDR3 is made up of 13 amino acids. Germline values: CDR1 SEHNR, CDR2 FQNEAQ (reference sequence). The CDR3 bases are TGTGCCGGCAGCCCCGGACCCCGCTACGAGCAGTACTTC. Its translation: CAGSPGPRYEQYF.

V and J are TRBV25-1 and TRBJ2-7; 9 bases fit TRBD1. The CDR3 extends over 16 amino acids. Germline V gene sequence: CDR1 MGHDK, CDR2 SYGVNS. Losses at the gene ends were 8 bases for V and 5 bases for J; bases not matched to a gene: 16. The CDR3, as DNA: TGTGCCAGCGTGTTCAATCGGGACAGGGTTCCCCACGAGCAGTACTTC. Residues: CASVFNRDRVPHEQYF.

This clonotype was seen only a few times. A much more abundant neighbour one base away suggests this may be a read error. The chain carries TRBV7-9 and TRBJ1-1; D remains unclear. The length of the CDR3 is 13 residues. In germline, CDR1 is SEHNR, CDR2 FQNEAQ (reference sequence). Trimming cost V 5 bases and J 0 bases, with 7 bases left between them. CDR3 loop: CASSQSVNTEAFF. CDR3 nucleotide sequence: TGTGCCAGCAGCCAATCAGTGAACACTGAAGCTTTCTTT.

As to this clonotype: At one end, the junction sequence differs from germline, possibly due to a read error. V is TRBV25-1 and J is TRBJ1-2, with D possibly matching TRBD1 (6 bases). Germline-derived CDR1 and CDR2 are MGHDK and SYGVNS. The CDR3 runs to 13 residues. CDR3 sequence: CACSAGGADGYTF. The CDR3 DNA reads TGTGCCTGCAGCGCTGGGGGGGCGGATGGCTACACCTTC.

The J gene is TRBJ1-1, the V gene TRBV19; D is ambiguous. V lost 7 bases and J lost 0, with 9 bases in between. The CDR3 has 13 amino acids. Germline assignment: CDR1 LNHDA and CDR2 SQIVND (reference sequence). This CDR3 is CASTSPMNTEAFF. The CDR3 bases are TGTGCCAGTACTTCACCTATGAACACTGAAGCTTTCTTT.

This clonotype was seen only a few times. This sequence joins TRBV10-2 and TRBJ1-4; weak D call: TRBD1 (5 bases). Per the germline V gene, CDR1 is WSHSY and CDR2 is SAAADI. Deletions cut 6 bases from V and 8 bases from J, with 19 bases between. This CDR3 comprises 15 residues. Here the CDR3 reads CASSSSDRGSEKLFF. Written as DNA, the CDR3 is TGCGCCAGCAGCTCCTCCGATCGGGGGAGCGAAAAACTGTTTTTT.

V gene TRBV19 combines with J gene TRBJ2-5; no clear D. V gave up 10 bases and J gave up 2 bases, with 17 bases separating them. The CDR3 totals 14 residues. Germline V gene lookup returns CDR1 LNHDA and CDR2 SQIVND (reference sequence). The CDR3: CATEDPLLQETQYF. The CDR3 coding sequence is TGTGCCACCGAGGACCCGCTCCTACAAGAGACCCAGTACTTC.

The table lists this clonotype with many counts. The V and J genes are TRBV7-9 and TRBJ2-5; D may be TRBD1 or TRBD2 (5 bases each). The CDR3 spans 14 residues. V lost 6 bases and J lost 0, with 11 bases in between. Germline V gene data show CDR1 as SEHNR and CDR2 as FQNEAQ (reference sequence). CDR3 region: CASSSGRYQETQYF. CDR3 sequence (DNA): TGTGCCAGCAGTTCGGGACGGTACCAAGAGACCCAGTACTTC.

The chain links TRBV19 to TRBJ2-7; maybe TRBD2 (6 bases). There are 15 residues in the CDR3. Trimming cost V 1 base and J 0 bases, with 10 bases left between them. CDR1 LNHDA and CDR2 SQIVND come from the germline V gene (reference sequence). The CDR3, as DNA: TGTGCCAGTAGTATAGCGGGAGTGAACTCCTACGAGCAGTACTTC. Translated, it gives CASSIAGVNSYEQYF.

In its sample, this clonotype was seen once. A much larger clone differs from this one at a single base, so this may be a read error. In DNA, the CDR3 is TGCAGCGCTGTCGGGGGCTGCTCCTACGAGCAGTACTTC. It codes for CSAVGGCSYEQYF. This chain joins TRBV29-1 and TRBJ2-7; D might be TRBD1 or TRBD2, each matching 6 bases. V was pared by 7 bases and J by 0 bases, with 13 bases between. Germline V gene sequence: CDR1 SQVTM, CDR2 ANQGSEA. CDR3 length: 13 amino acids.

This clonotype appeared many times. The CDR3 loop is CASSVEVGSPLHF. In DNA, the CDR3 is TGTGCCAGCAGCGTAGAGGTGGGTTCACCCCTCCACTTT. This chain joins TRBV9 and TRBJ1-6; D remains ambiguous. Germline-derived CDR1 and CDR2 are SGDLS and YYNGEE. The length of the CDR3 is 13 residues. Trimming removed 0 bases at V and 9 bases at J, with 7 bases between.

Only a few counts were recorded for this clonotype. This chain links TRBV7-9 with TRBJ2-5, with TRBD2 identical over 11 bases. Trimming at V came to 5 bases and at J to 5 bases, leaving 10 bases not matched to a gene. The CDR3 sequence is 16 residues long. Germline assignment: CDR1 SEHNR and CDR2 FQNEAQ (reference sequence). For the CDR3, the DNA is TGTGCCAGCAGCACAATACGACTAGCGGGAATGGAGACCCAGTACTTC. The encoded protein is CASSTIRLAGMETQYF. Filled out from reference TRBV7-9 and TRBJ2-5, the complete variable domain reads DTGVSQNPRHKITKRGQNVTFRCDPISEHNRLYWYRQTLGQGPEFLTYFQNEAQLEKSRLLSDRFSAERPKGSFSTLEIQRTEQGDSAMYLCASSTIRLAGMETQYFGPGTRLLVL.

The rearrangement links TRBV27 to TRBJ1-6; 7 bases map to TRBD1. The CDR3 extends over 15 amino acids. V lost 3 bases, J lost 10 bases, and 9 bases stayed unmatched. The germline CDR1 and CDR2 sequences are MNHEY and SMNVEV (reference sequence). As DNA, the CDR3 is TGTGCCAGCAGTTTCCGTACAGGGGCTCGGTCACCCCTCCACTTT. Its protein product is CASSFRTGARSPLHF.

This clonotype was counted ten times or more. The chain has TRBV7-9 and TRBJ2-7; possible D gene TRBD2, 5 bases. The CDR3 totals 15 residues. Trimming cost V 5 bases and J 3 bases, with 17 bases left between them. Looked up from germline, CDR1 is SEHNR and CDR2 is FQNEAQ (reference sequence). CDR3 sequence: CASSQPLGPLYEQYF. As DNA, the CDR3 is TGTGCCAGCAGCCAACCACTAGGCCCTCTCTACGAGCAGTACTTC.

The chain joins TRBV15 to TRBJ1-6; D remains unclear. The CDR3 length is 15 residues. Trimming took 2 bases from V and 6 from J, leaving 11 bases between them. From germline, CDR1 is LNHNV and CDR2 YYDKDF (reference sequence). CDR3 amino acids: CATSRYDDGNSPLHF. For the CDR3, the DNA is TGTGCCACCAGCAGATATGATGACGGTAATTCACCCCTCCACTTT. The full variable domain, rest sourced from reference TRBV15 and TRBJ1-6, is DAMVIQNPRYQVTQFGKPVTLSCSQTLNHNVMYWYQQKSSQAPKLLFHYYDKDFNNEADTPDNFQSRRPNTSFCFLDIRSPGLGDTAMYLCATSRYDDGNSPLHFGNGTRLTVT.

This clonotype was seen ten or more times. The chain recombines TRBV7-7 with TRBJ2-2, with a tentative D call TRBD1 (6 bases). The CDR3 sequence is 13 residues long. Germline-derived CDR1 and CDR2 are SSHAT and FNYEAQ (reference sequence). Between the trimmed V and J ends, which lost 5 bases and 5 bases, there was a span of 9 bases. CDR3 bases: TGTGCCAGCAGCGTACAGGGAACCGGGGAGCTGTTTTTT. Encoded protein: CASSVQGTGELFF.

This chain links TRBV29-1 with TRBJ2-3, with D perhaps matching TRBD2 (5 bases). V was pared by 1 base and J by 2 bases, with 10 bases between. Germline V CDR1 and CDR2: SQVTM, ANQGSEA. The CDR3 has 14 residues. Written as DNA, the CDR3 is TGCAGCGTTGAAGCCAGCGGAATCACAGATACGCAGTATTTT. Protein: CSVEASGITDTQYF.

CDR3 protein: CASIRPLPEAEAFF. The CDR3, as DNA: TGTGCCAGCATACGGCCCTTACCTGAGGCTGAAGCTTTCTTT. The V call is TRBV6-5, the J call TRBJ1-1; D unclear. V was shortened by 7 bases and J by 6 bases, with 18 bases between the two germline ends. Per the germline V gene, CDR1 is MNHEY and CDR2 is SVGAGI. The CDR3 runs 14 residues.

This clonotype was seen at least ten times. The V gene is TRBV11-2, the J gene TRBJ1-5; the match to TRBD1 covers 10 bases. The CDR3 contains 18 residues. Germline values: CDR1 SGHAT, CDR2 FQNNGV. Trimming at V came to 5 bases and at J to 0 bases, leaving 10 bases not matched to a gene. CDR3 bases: TGTGCCAGCAGCCTTCCCGGGACAGGGGTGGATAGCAATCAGCCCCAGCATTTT. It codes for CASSLPGTGVDSNQPQHF. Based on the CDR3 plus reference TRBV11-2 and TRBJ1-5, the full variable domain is EAGVAQSPRYKIIEKRQSVAFWCNPISGHATLYWYQQILGQGPKLLIQFQNNGVVDDSQLPKDRFSAERLKGVDSTLKIQPAKLEDSAVYLCASSLPGTGVDSNQPQHFGDGTRLSIL.